A selection of T cell receptor beta chains follows, all from one sample in a study of monozygotic twins with inflammatory bowel disease. After re-calling the 5' RACE reads, TCRdb lists one entry per CDR3 protein, DNA absent. The sample shows 140,000 to 150,000 distinct CDR3 sequences, and 0.95% to 1.5% sits with its ten largest clones. The sample was blood. These receptors all stem from a human donor with ulcerative colitis or Crohn's disease, or a healthy co-twin of an affected twin (not recorded which). CDR3s include the opening cysteine and the closing phenylalanine or tryptophan.

v_call	j_call	cdr3_aa
TRBV18	TRBJ1-4	CASSRPGGANEKLFF
TRBV15	TRBJ1-5	CATSRPQGSNQPQHF
TRBV29-1	TRBJ1-2	CSVTGANYGYTF
TRBV7-2	TRBJ2-5	CASSLAALAGRETQYF
TRBV5-1	TRBJ2-7	CASSLEAWTGDYEQYF
TRBV20-1	TRBJ1-4	CSYQGKGEKLFF
TRBV9	TRBJ1-2	CASSPFFREDRGYGGYTF
TRBV7-9	TRBJ1-2	CASSLGTRGGGYTF
TRBV29-1	TRBJ1-5	CSVGDGLNQPQHF
TRBV18	TRBJ1-2	CASSPGEGSYGYTF
TRBV7-6	TRBJ1-4	CASSLRGPNEKLFF
TRBV5-1	TRBJ2-1	CASSFPDRGVRNEQFF
TRBV7-2	TRBJ2-3	CASSLARASGTDTQYF
TRBV6-6	TRBJ1-1	CATLMRGNTEAFF
TRBV12-3/TRBV12-4	TRBJ2-5	CASSPRVGKETQYF
TRBV20-1	TRBJ2-3	CSAIGGSWADTQYF
TRBV27	TRBJ2-1	CAISRGPYNEQFF
TRBV6-1	TRBJ2-2	CASSAVGGPGELFF
TRBV27	TRBJ2-3	CASSSQLGTDTQYF
TRBV28	TRBJ1-3	CASSFGGNTIYF
TRBV20-1	TRBJ1-4	CSAPPGGARGEKLFF
TRBV7-2	TRBJ1-5	CASSAHRGNQPQHF
TRBV20-1	TRBJ2-1	CSARPPGLAGGPSFGNEQFF
TRBV13	TRBJ1-2	CASSLGRRPASGYTF
TRBV18	TRBJ2-7	CASSPAGTSGSGAYEQYF
TRBV20-1	TRBJ2-1	CSALHRQPIYNEQFF
TRBV5-1	TRBJ2-3	CASSLDGSGYTDTQYF
TRBV10-2	TRBJ2-7	CASSEWRPAPEQYF
TRBV7-8	TRBJ1-1	CASTRGDRMDTEAFF
TRBV7-9	TRBJ1-3	CASSSTGQIGNTIYF
TRBV5-4	TRBJ2-3	CASSSLAGGGTRDTQYF
TRBV5-1	TRBJ2-7	CASNLGTAYEQYF
TRBV20-1	TRBJ2-7	CSARDHLAGEGVSYEQYF
TRBV7-2	TRBJ1-2	CASSPAAGDSYGYTF
TRBV29-1	TRBJ2-3	CSVDGAPSTDTQYF
TRBV11-2	TRBJ2-3	CASSRAYASTDTQYF
TRBV19	TRBJ1-5	CASSVQVDQPQHF
TRBV6-5	TRBJ2-1	CASSYSRASDEQFF
TRBV12-3/TRBV12-4	TRBJ2-2	CASSYGGVNTGELFF
TRBV6-5	TRBJ2-2	CASVGGPGELFF
TRBV5-1	TRBJ1-5	CASSFSGTGGNQPQHF